One sample yielded the 29 T cell receptor beta chains listed below, sequenced in a study of beta chain features in type 1 diabetes. As every portion of the isolated RNA was reverse transcribed, the sequencing read expressed TCRB transcripts. The data were produced by immunoSEQ multiplex PCR, yet TCRdb's version contains in-frame clones alone and is incomplete. The table has approximately 250,000 clones, 13% to 15% seen once. Sequencing was performed on naive CD4+ T cells from blood. Every receptor here comes from a woman aged 40 to 49 in good health.

There are many counts of this clone. The chain combines TRBV23-1 with TRBJ1-5, with 8 bases aligning to TRBD1. TRBV23-1 is noted as an ORF with a role that remains uncertain. V lost 7 bases, J lost 4 bases, and 15 bases stayed unmatched. The CDR3 sequence is 17 residues long. CDR3 loop: CASKKDREESHNQPQHF. CDR3 bases: TGCGCCAGCAAGAAGGACAGGGAGGAATCGCATAATCAGCCCCAGCATTTT.

This clone was observed a single time. This rearrangement joins TRBV18 to TRBJ1-1; D might be TRBD1 (6 bases). The V end was cut by 5 bases, the J end by 7 bases, with 14 bases between. Per germline, CDR1 KGHSH and CDR2 LQKENI. This CDR3 comprises 13 residues. In DNA form, the CDR3 reads TGTGCCAGCTCATCAAACAGGGAACGTGAAGCTTTCTTT. Translated: CASSSNREREAFF.

In its sample, this clone was seen a few times. The gene calls are TRBV7-2 and TRBJ1-6, with D hard to call. V lost 0 bases, J lost 7 bases, and 10 bases lay in between. This CDR3 region has 15 residues. The germline gives CDR1 SGHTA, CDR2 FQGNSA. CDR3 sequence: CASSLAGAQNSPLHF. CDR3 DNA: TGTGCCAGCAGCTTAGCTGGAGCCCAGAATTCACCCCTCCACTTT.

This chain joins TRBV5-1 and TRBJ2-7; TRBD1 matches at 7 bases. The CDR3 consists of 14 residues. Germline CDR1 is SGHRS and CDR2 is YFSETQ. Trimming removed 4 bases from V and 2 bases from J; junction bases left unmatched: 6. CDR3 coding DNA: TGCGCCAGCAGCCCCGTCGGGACAGCCTACGAGCAGTACTTC. Translation gives CASSPVGTAYEQYF.

The CDR3 coding sequence is TGTGCCAGCAGTTACTCGGGACAGACCTACGAGCAGTACTTC. This codes for CASSYSGQTYEQYF. V usage is TRBV6-5 and J usage is TRBJ2-7; 7 nucleotides match TRBD1. Trimming cost V 0 bases and J 2 bases; bases outside gene matches: 1. Germline V gene lookup returns CDR1 MNHEY and CDR2 SVGAGI. The CDR3 length is 14 residues.

V and J are TRBV29-1 and TRBJ2-3, with 8 bases lining up with TRBD2. With 3 bases clipped from V and 3 bases from J, the junction kept 8 bases outside the gene matches. The length of the CDR3 is 15 residues. The germline V gene encodes CDR1 SQVTM and CDR2 ANQGSEA. The DNA for the CDR3 is TGCAGCGTTGAGATTACGGGACTAGAAACAGATACGCAGTATTTT. It specifies CSVEITGLETDTQYF.

Points on this clone: The same CDR3 is also encoded by other DNA sequences in this sample. V is TRBV2 and J is TRBJ2-5; 7 bases are a match to TRBD1. The CDR3 consists of 13 residues. V gave up 7 bases and J gave up 1 base; unmatched junction bases: 3. The germline gives CDR1 SNHLY, CDR2 FYNNEI. The CDR3 DNA sequence: TGTGCCAGCAATCGACAGGGCCAAGAGACCCAGTACTTC. Its translation is CASNRQGQETQYF.

Of note for this clone: Other DNA sequences in the sample encode the same CDR3. This chain uses TRBV9 with TRBJ2-2, with D perhaps matching TRBD2 (5 bases). Looked up from germline, CDR1 is SGDLS and CDR2 is YYNGEE. Trimming took 0 bases from V and 3 from J, leaving 6 bases between them. The CDR3 spans 14 residues. The CDR3 DNA sequence: TGTGCCAGCAGCGTAGCCGGGGACACCGGGGAGCTGTTTTTT. Residues: CASSVAGDTGELFF. The full variable domain, rest sourced from reference TRBV9 and TRBJ2-2, is DSGVTQTPKHLITATGQRVTLRCSPRSGDLSVYWYQQSLDQGLQFLIQYYNGEERAKGNILERFSAQQFPDLHSELNLSSLELGDSALYFCASSVAGDTGELFFGEGSRLTVL.

This clone occurred a few times. The chain couples TRBV5-1 to TRBJ1-3; D not certain. Deletions cut 0 bases from V and 9 bases from J, with 10 bases between. CDR3 length: 13 residues. Germline CDR1 is SGHRS and CDR2 is YFSETQ. The CDR3: CASSLEGGPTIYF. The CDR3 nucleotides read TGCGCCAGCAGCTTGGAGGGAGGGCCCACCATATATTTT. Full variable domain (missing parts from reference TRBV5-1 and TRBJ1-3): KAGVTQTPRYLIKTRGQQVTLSCSPISGHRSVSWYQQTPGQGLQFLFEYFSETQRNKGNFPGRFSGRQFSNSRSEMNVSTLELGDSALYLCASSLEGGPTIYFGEGSWLTVV.

The chain combines TRBV7-7 with TRBJ2-3; D gene uncertain. V shed 5 bases and J shed 0 bases, with 9 bases lying between them. The CDR3 consists of 14 residues. In germline, CDR1 is SSHAT, CDR2 FNYEAQ (reference sequence). The CDR3 protein is CASSPLFSTDTQYF. As DNA, the CDR3 is TGTGCCAGCAGCCCACTCTTTAGCACAGATACGCAGTATTTT.

Only one count was recorded for this clone. The genes are TRBV5-1 and TRBJ1-2; 8 bases are shared with TRBD1. This CDR3 spans 14 amino acids. Per the germline V gene, CDR1 is SGHRS and CDR2 is YFSETQ. V dropped 8 bases and J dropped 6; count of bases not matched to a gene: 12. This CDR3 reads CASKPLTGEDGYTF. CDR3 sequence (DNA): TGCGCCAGTAAACCACTGACAGGGGAGGATGGCTACACCTTC.

This clone occurred a few times. This chain joins TRBV25-1 and TRBJ2-4; TRBD2 agrees at 9 bases. V dropped 7 bases and J dropped 6; count of bases not matched to a gene: 4. CDR3 size: 13 residues. From germline, CDR1 is MGHDK and CDR2 SYGVNS. CDR3 nucleotide sequence: TGTGCCAGCACCCAAGCGGGGGGAAACATTCAGTACTTC. Its translation is CASTQAGGNIQYF.

The V call is TRBV15, the J call TRBJ2-7, with 7 positions matching TRBD1. Germline CDR1 is LNHNV and CDR2 is YYDKDF (reference sequence). The CDR3 runs to 16 residues. Losses at the gene ends were 0 bases for V and 3 bases for J; bases not matched to a gene: 8. CDR3 protein: CATSRETGTNFYEQYF. The CDR3 nucleotides read TGTGCCACCAGCAGAGAGACAGGGACCAACTTCTACGAGCAGTACTTC.

Here the CDR3 reads CASSLVGSGVPYEQYF. The CDR3, as DNA: TGTGCCAGCAGCTTAGTGGGTAGCGGGGTCCCCTACGAGCAGTACTTC. The chain uses TRBV7-2 and TRBJ2-7; TRBD2 agrees at 8 bases. Trimming at V came to 1 base and at J to 2 bases, leaving 7 bases not matched to a gene. Germline loops: CDR1 SGHTA, CDR2 FQGNSA. The length of the CDR3 is 16 residues.

The rearrangement uses TRBV5-1 and TRBJ2-7; 8 bases align to TRBD1. Germline-derived CDR1 and CDR2 are SGHRS and YFSETQ. V lost 2 bases, J lost 3 bases, and 7 bases stayed unmatched. The length of the CDR3 is 15 residues. CDR3 sequence (DNA): TGCGCCAGCAGCTTTCCGGGACAGGCCCACTACGAGCAGTACTTC. Its protein is CASSFPGQAHYEQYF.

V gene TRBV5-6 combines with J gene TRBJ2-5; possible D gene TRBD2, 5 bases. V lost 0 bases and J lost 0, with 6 bases in between. In germline, CDR1 is SGHDT, CDR2 YYEEEE. The CDR3 runs to 14 residues. CDR3 loop: CASSLAGYQETQYF. The CDR3 nucleotides are TGTGCCAGCAGCTTGGCGGGGTACCAAGAGACCCAGTACTTC.

This clone was found a few times. V is TRBV5-1 and J is TRBJ2-5; tentatively, D is TRBD2 (5 bases). Trimming left V 4 bases short and J 1 base short, with 17 bases between. This CDR3 is built from 16 residues. From germline, CDR1 is SGHRS and CDR2 YFSETQ. CDR3 sequence (DNA): TGCGCCAGCAGCCTTCCGGACTCCAGTTTCCAAGAGACCCAGTACTTC. This sequence encodes CASSLPDSSFQETQYF.

The chain combines TRBV10-3 with TRBJ1-6; 9 positions match TRBD1. Germline V gene data show CDR1 as ENHRY and CDR2 as SYGVKD. V shed 3 bases, J shed 0 bases, and the junction held 3 bases outside the gene matches. The CDR3 covers 17 residues. CDR3 region: CAISEGQGSSYNSPLHF. CDR3 in DNA: TGTGCCATCAGTGAAGGACAGGGGAGCTCCTATAATTCACCCCTCCACTTT.

This clone was detected a few times. The genes are TRBV11-2 and TRBJ2-5, with D maybe TRBD2 (7 bases). The CDR3 extends over 13 amino acids. V was cut by 3 bases and J by 5 bases, with 10 bases left in between. In germline, CDR1 is SGHAT, CDR2 FQNNGV. DNA of the CDR3: TGTGCCAGCAGCTTCGGGGGGCTGGAGACCCAGTACTTC. It is translated as CASSFGGLETQYF.

The sample holds a few counts of this clone. The V and J genes are TRBV4-2 and TRBJ1-4, with D hard to call. CDR1 is LGHNA and CDR2 is YNFKEQ in the germline V gene. The CDR3 sequence is 15 residues long. Trimming shortened V by 2 bases and J by 1 base, and 8 bases separated the two germline ends. CDR3 in amino acids: CASSQFTETNEKLFF. The CDR3 DNA follows: TGTGCCAGCAGCCAATTCACAGAAACTAATGAAAAACTGTTTTTT.

The chain couples TRBV5-4 to TRBJ1-1, with a weak D call TRBD1 (6 bases). The length of the CDR3 is 17 residues. Trimming removed 4 bases at V and 0 bases at J, with 19 bases between. Germline CDR1 reads SGHNT; CDR2 reads YYREEE (reference sequence). The CDR3 sequence: CASSRTTGPSLNTEAFF. CDR3 coding DNA: TGTGCCAGCAGCCGCACCACAGGGCCGAGCCTGAACACTGAAGCTTTCTTT. The full variable domain, its missing parts supplied by reference TRBV5-4 and TRBJ1-1, is ETGVTQSPTHLIKTRGQQVTLRCSSQSGHNTVSWYQQALGQGPQFIFQYYREEENGRGNFPPRFSGLQFPNYSSELNVNALELDDSALYLCASSRTTGPSLNTEAFFGQGTRLTVV.

This chain links TRBV5-1 with TRBJ1-4; 8 bases align to TRBD1. The J segment lost 8 bases and the V segment lost 7 bases, leaving 10 bases of the junction unmatched. CDR3 length: 14 residues. The germline V gene has CDR1 SGHRS and CDR2 YFSETQ. The CDR3, as DNA: TGCGCCAGCGCAAAAGGACAGGGCCACGAAAAACTGTTTTTT. It is translated as CASAKGQGHEKLFF.

This sequence joins TRBV19 and TRBJ1-6; unclear D gene. Trimming removed 8 bases from V and 4 bases from J, with 12 bases in between. CDR3 size: 14 residues. CDR1 is LNHDA and CDR2 is SQIVND in the germline V gene (reference sequence). CDR3 in amino acids: CASLDEEYNSPLHF. CDR3 DNA: TGTGCCAGTCTCGATGAGGAGTATAATTCACCCCTCCACTTT.

V gene TRBV6-1 combines with J gene TRBJ2-2; D ambiguous. Trimming pared 4 bases from V and 1 base from J, leaving 7 bases between. Germline loops: CDR1 MNHNS, CDR2 SASEGT. The CDR3 loop spans 14 amino acids. CDR3 sequence: CASSGGVNTGELFF. CDR3 in DNA: TGTGCCAGCAGTGGCGGTGTGAACACCGGGGAGCTGTTTTTT.

This chain uses TRBV5-1 with TRBJ2-1; 7 positions match TRBD2. Trimming cost V 0 bases and J 5 bases; bases outside gene matches: 5. Germline V CDR1 and CDR2: SGHRS, YFSETQ. The CDR3 has 15 amino acids. The CDR3 DNA reads TGCGCCAGCAGCTTGGAAGGGAGGGGCGACAATGAGCAGTTCTTC. This translates into CASSLEGRGDNEQFF.

The J gene is TRBJ1-5, the V gene TRBV19; D call uncertain. The CDR3 extends over 13 amino acids. Deletions cut 5 bases from V and 0 bases from J, with 5 bases between. Per the germline V gene, CDR1 is LNHDA and CDR2 is SQIVND (reference sequence). The CDR3 reads CASSYSSNQPQHF. CDR3 in DNA: TGTGCCAGTAGTTATAGTAGCAATCAGCCCCAGCATTTT.

The V call is TRBV5-1, the J call TRBJ2-1, with 9 positions matching TRBD1. Germline trimming cut 3 bases from V and 6 bases from J; bases unmatched to any gene: 7. CDR1 is SGHRS, CDR2 YFSETQ, per germline. The CDR3 totals 15 residues. This CDR3 is CASSSGQGSFNEQFF. CDR3 coding DNA: TGCGCCAGCAGCTCCGGACAGGGGTCGTTCAATGAGCAGTTCTTC.

The V gene is TRBV18, the J gene TRBJ1-1; 9 bases fit TRBD1. V lost 3 bases to trimming and J lost 0 bases; unmatched junction nucleotides: 11. This CDR3 comprises 18 residues. From germline, CDR1 is KGHSH and CDR2 LQKENI. The CDR3 is CASSPFGQGRRLNTEAFF. The CDR3 DNA follows: TGTGCCAGCTCACCTTTCGGACAGGGGCGGAGGTTGAACACTGAAGCTTTCTTT.

The chain employs TRBV10-3 and TRBJ2-1; 9 nucleotides align to TRBD1. Germline CDR1 is ENHRY and CDR2 is SYGVKD. The CDR3 consists of 13 residues. With V trimmed by 10 bases and J by 4 bases, 5 bases remained unmatched. CDR3 nucleotide sequence: TGTGCCAGCTGGGACAGGGAATACAATGAGCAGTTCTTC. Protein: CASWDREYNEQFF.